The 16 T cell receptor beta chains listed next were all sequenced from one sample in a study of control samples from healthy donors and cancer patients. Sequencing used immunoSEQ multiplex PCR; TCRdb keeps in-frame clones, though not all of them. The sample records over 150,000 clones, around 90% being singletons. The specimen sequenced was blood. Receptor source: a woman aged 45-59 years in good health.

CDR3 DNA sequence: TGCGCCAGCGGAGAGACAGGGTACCAAGAGACCCAGTACTTC. Its translation: CASGETGYQETQYF. This chain uses TRBV5-1 with TRBJ2-5, with TRBD1 matching 7 bases. J was trimmed by 0 bases and V by 7 bases; bases with no gene match: 6. CDR1 SGHRS and CDR2 YFSETQ come from the germline V gene. The CDR3 is 14 residues long.

The chain employs TRBV24-1 and TRBJ1-2; D call uncertain. In germline, CDR1 is KGHDR, CDR2 SFDVKD. The ends were cut back, 1 base at V and 1 base at J, with 6 bases in the middle. The length of the CDR3 is 14 residues. The DNA of the CDR3 is TGTGCCACCAGTGATTTAGAGTTTAACTATGGCTACACCTTC. It yields the protein CATSDLEFNYGYTF.

The genes are TRBV5-1 and TRBJ2-1, with D tentatively TRBD2 (6 bases). Trimming stripped 7 bases from V and 15 bases from J, with 23 bases between. The CDR3 has 13 residues. Germline V CDR1 and CDR2: SGHRS, YFSETQ. The CDR3: CASAGTSSVHMFF. For the CDR3, the DNA is TGCGCCAGCGCCGGGACGTCTAGCGTCCATATGTTCTTC.

The chain carries TRBV7-2 and TRBJ1-5; weak D call: TRBD1 (6 bases). The CDR3 is 15 residues long. The V end lost 0 bases, the J end lost 4 bases, and 10 bases lay between the germline ends. Germline CDR1 is SGHTA and CDR2 is FQGNSA. In DNA form, the CDR3 reads TGTGCCAGCAGCTTAGCGGTTACAGGGAATCAGCCCCAGCATTTT. Translating gives CASSLAVTGNQPQHF.

The chain uses TRBV5-1 and TRBJ1-4, with D uncertain. The germline CDR1 and CDR2 sequences are SGHRS and YFSETQ. V was trimmed by 0 bases and J by 3 bases, leaving 6 bases between them. This CDR3 has 14 residues. CDR3 in DNA: TGCGCCAGCAGCTTGGGGGGATCTAATGAAAAACTGTTTTTT. Translation: CASSLGGSNEKLFF.

This chain uses TRBV7-2 with TRBJ1-2; 7 nucleotides match TRBD1. With 1 base clipped from V and 2 bases from J, the junction kept 7 bases outside the gene matches. Per the germline V gene, CDR1 is SGHTA and CDR2 is FQGNSA. The CDR3 spans 16 residues. CDR3 bases: TGTGCCAGCAGCTTAGGACAGGGATACTTCAACTATGGCTACACCTTC. Its translation is CASSLGQGYFNYGYTF.

The gene calls are TRBV19 and TRBJ1-1; TRBD1 aligns across 7 bases. The CDR3 has 14 amino acids. Germline-derived CDR1 and CDR2 are LNHDA and SQIVND (reference sequence). V was pared by 2 bases and J by 4 bases, with 4 bases of the junction left unmatched. The CDR3 here is CASSITGATTEAFF. CDR3 in DNA: TGTGCCAGTAGTATAACAGGGGCAACCACTGAAGCTTTCTTT.

The chain is built from TRBV7-9 and TRBJ2-1; 10 bases map to TRBD2. The germline gives CDR1 SEHNR, CDR2 FQNEAQ (reference sequence). The CDR3 is 16 residues long. Trimming at V came to 1 base and at J to 8 bases, leaving 8 bases not matched to a gene. The CDR3 region is CASSLVTAGGLDEQFF. The CDR3 nucleotides are TGTGCCAGCAGCTTAGTAACAGCGGGGGGGCTCGATGAGCAGTTCTTC.

This clone was seen a single time. This rearrangement joins TRBV9 to TRBJ2-2, with a possible D match to TRBD2 (6 bases). Germline CDR1 and CDR2: SGDLS and YYNGEE. The CDR3 contains 15 residues. V was trimmed by 4 bases and J by 2 bases, leaving 12 bases between them. CDR3 region: CASSLSGPNTGELFF. In nucleotides, the CDR3 is TGTGCCAGCAGCCTAAGCGGGCCCAACACCGGGGAGCTGTTTTTT. The entire variable domain, with the rest obtained from reference TRBV9 and TRBJ2-2, is as follows: DSGVTQTPKHLITATGQRVTLRCSPRSGDLSVYWYQQSLDQGLQFLIQYYNGEERAKGNILERFSAQQFPDLHSELNLSSLELGDSALYFCASSLSGPNTGELFFGEGSRLTVL.

V and J are TRBV2 and TRBJ2-4, with 7 bases that match TRBD1. Germline CDR1 reads SNHLY; CDR2 reads FYNNEI. The CDR3 has 14 residues. Trimming at V came to 7 bases and at J to 2 bases, leaving 5 bases not matched to a gene. The CDR3 DNA follows: TGTGCCAGCATTTTGACAGGGACCAAAAACATTCAGTACTTC. Protein sequence: CASILTGTKNIQYF.

J is TRBJ1-1 and V is TRBV29-1, with D hard to call. Between the trimmed V and J ends, which lost 7 bases and 2 bases, there was a span of 14 bases. CDR3 length: 13 residues. From germline, CDR1 is SQVTM and CDR2 ANQGSEA. CDR3 sequence reads: CSAVWAGNTEAFF. The CDR3 DNA reads as TGCAGCGCCGTGTGGGCGGGAAACACTGAAGCTTTCTTT.

Here the CDR3 reads CASSSTGQGNTGELFF. Here the CDR3 DNA reads TGTGCCAGCAGCTCCACGGGACAGGGTAACACCGGGGAGCTGTTTTTT. This chain joins TRBV5-4 and TRBJ2-2; 9 bases are shared with TRBD1. Trimming removed 3 bases from V and 2 bases from J; junction bases left unmatched: 5. CDR1 is SGHNT, CDR2 YYREEE, per germline (reference sequence). This CDR3 comprises 16 residues.

In its sample, this clone was seen a few times. V usage is TRBV24-1 and J usage is TRBJ2-3; 9 bases map to TRBD1. Germline CDR1 reads KGHDR; CDR2 reads SFDVKD. After removal of 5 bases from V and 5 bases from J, the junction contained 7 bases not matched to a gene. CDR3 length: 15 amino acids. CDR3 nucleotides: TGTGCCACCAGTGGAGGGACAGGGTGGAGAGATACGCAGTATTTT. This translates into CATSGGTGWRDTQYF.

The chain uses TRBV5-1 and TRBJ2-5, with D possibly matching TRBD2 (8 bases). Looked up from germline, CDR1 is SGHRS and CDR2 is YFSETQ. V dropped 4 bases and J dropped 7 bases, with 23 bases sitting between them. The CDR3 spans 16 residues. CDR3 residues: CASSPGGTADSGTQYF. The CDR3 DNA sequence: TGCGCCAGCAGCCCGGGGGGGACAGCGGACTCGGGGACCCAGTACTTC.

The chain recombines TRBV30 with TRBJ1-1, with 8 bases matching TRBD1. CDR1 GTSNPN and CDR2 SVGIG come from the germline V gene (reference sequence). Trimming took 0 bases from V and 3 from J; bases not matched to a gene: 6. The CDR3 is made up of 15 amino acids. CDR3 coding DNA: TGTGCCTGGAGTGTAACAGGGGGAGGGTACACTGAAGCTTTCTTT. It translates to CAWSVTGGGYTEAFF.

This chain joins TRBV19 and TRBJ2-1, with TRBD2 matching 8 bases. V trimming: 1 base; J trimming: 8 bases; junction bases outside the gene matches: 13. This CDR3 contains 17 residues. Germline loops: CDR1 LNHDA, CDR2 SQIVND (reference sequence). This CDR3 is CASSIVGLAGGGDEQFF. For the CDR3, the DNA is TGTGCCAGTAGTATAGTTGGACTAGCAGGAGGAGGTGATGAGCAGTTCTTC.